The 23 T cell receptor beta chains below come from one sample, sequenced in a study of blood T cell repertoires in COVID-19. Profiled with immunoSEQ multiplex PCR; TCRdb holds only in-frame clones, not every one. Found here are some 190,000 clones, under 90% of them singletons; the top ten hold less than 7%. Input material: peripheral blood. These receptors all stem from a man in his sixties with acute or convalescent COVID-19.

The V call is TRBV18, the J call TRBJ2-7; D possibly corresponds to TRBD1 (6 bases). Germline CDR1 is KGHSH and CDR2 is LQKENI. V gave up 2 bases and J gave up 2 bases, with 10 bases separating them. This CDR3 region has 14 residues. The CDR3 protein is CASSPWDTTYEQYF. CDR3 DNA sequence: TGTGCCAGCTCACCATGGGACACTACCTACGAGCAGTACTTC. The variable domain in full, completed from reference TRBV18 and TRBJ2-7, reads NAGVMQNPRHLVRRRGQEARLRCSPMKGHSHVYWYRQLPEEGLKFMVYLQKENIIDESGMPKERFSAEFPKEGPSILRIQQVVRGDSAAYFCASSPWDTTYEQYFGPGTRLTVT.

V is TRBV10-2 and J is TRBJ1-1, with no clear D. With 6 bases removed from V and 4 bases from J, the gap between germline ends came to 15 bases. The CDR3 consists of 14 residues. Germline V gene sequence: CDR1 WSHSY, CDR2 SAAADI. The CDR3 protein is CASRPSKKATEAFF. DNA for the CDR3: TGCGCCAGCAGACCGTCGAAGAAAGCCACTGAAGCTTTCTTT.

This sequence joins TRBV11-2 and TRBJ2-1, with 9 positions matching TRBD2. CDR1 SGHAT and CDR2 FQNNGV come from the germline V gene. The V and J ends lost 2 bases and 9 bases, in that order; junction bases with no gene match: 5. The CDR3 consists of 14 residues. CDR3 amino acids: CASSLRVAGVEQFF. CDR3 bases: TGTGCCAGCAGCTTACGGGTAGCGGGAGTTGAGCAGTTCTTC.

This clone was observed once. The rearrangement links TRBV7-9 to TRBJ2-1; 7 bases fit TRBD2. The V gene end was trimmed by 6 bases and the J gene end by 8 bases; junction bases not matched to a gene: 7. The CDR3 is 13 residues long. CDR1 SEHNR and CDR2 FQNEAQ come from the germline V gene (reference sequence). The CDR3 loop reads CASRGTSDHEQFF. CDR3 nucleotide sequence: TGTGCCAGCAGGGGCACTAGCGACCATGAGCAGTTCTTC.

The DNA for the CDR3 is TGTGCCTGGAGGGACTTCAATGAGCAGTTCTTC. Protein product: CAWRDFNEQFF. The rearrangement uses TRBV30 and TRBJ2-1; D may be TRBD2 (5 bases). Germline lookup yields CDR1 GTSNPN and CDR2 SVGIG (reference sequence). This CDR3 contains 11 residues. V shed 3 bases and J shed 6 bases, with 6 bases lying between them.

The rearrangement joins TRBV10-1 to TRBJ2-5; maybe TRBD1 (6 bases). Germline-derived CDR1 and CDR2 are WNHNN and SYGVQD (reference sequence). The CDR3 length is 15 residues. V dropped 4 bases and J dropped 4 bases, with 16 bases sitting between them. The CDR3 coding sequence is TGCGCCAGCAGTGCTACAGGGATAGGGGGAGAGACCCAGTACTTC. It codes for CASSATGIGGETQYF.

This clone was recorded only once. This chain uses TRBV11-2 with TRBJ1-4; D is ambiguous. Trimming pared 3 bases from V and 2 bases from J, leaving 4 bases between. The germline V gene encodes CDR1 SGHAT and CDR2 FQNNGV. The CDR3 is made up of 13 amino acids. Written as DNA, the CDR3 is TGTGCCAGCAGCTTTAGCACTAATGAAAAACTGTTTTTT. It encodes CASSFSTNEKLFF.

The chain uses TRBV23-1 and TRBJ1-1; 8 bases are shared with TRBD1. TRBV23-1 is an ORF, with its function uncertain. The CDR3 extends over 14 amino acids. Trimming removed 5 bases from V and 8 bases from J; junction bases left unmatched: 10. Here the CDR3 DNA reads TGCGCCAGCAGTACTGACAGGGGACTCCTAGAAGCTTTCTTT. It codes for CASSTDRGLLEAFF.

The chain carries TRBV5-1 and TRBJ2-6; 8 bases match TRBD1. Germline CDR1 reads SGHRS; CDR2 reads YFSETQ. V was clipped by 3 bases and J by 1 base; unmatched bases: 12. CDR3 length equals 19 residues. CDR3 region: CASSSFSGGYQSGANVLTF. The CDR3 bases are TGCGCCAGCAGCTCATTCTCAGGGGGCTATCAATCTGGGGCCAACGTCCTGACTTTC. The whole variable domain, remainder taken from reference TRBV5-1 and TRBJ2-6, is KAGVTQTPRYLIKTRGQQVTLSCSPISGHRSVSWYQQTPGQGLQFLFEYFSETQRNKGNFPGRFSGRQFSNSRSEMNVSTLELGDSALYLCASSSFSGGYQSGANVLTFGAGSRLTVL.

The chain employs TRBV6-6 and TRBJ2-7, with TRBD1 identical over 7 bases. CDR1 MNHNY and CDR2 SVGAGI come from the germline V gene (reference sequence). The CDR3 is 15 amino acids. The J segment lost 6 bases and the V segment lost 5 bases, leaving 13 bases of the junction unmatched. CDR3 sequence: CASSPQPMTGTEQYF. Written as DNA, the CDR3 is TGTGCCAGCAGTCCTCAGCCTATGACAGGGACCGAGCAGTACTTC.

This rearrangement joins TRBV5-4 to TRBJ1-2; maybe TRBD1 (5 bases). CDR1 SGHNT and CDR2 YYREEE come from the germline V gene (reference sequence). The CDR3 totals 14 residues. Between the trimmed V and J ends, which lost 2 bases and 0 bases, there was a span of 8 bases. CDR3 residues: CASSLDRANYGYTF. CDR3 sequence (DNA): TGTGCCAGCAGCTTAGACAGAGCTAACTATGGCTACACCTTC.

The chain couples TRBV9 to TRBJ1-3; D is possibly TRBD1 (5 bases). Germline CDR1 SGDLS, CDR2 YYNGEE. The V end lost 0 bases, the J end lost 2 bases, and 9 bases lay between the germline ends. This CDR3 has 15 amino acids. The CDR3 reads CASSVEGSPGNTIYF. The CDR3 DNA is TGTGCCAGCAGCGTAGAGGGGTCCCCTGGAAACACCATATATTTT.

This chain's CDR3 is CAWSGTGGSQPQHF. The DNA for the CDR3 is TGTGCCTGGAGCGGGACAGGGGGCAGTCAGCCCCAGCATTTT. This chain uses TRBV30 with TRBJ1-5; 12 positions agree with TRBD1. This CDR3 comprises 14 residues. J lost 6 bases, V lost 3 bases, and 3 bases had no gene match. The germline V gene encodes CDR1 GTSNPN and CDR2 SVGIG (reference sequence).

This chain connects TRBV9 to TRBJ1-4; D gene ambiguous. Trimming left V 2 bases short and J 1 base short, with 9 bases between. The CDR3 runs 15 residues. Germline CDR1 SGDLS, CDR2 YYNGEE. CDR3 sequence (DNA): TGTGCCAGCAGCGTTTCCGTTAGAACTAATGAAAAACTGTTTTTT. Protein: CASSVSVRTNEKLFF.

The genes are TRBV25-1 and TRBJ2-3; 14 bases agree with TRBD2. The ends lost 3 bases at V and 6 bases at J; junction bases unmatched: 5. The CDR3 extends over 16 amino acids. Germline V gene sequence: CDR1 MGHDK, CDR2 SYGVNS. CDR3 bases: TGTGCCAGCAGTGACCGACTAGCGGGGGGGCCGGATACGCAGTATTTT. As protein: CASSDRLAGGPDTQYF. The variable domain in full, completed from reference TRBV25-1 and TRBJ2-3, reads EADIYQTPRYLVIGTGKKITLECSQTMGHDKMYWYQQDPGMELHLIHYSYGVNSTEKGDLSSESTVSRIRTEHFPLTLESARPSHTSQYLCASSDRLAGGPDTQYFGPGTRLTVL.

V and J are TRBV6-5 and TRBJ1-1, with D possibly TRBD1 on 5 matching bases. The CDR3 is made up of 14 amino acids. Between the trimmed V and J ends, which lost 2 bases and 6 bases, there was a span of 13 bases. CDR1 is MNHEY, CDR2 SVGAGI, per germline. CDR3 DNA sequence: TGTGCCAGCAGTTACGGGACTCCTGGCTCTGAAGCTTTCTTT. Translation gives CASSYGTPGSEAFF.

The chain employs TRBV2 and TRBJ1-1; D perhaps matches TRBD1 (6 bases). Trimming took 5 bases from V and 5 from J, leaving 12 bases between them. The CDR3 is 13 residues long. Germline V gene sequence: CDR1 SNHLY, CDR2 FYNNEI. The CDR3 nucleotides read TGTGCCAGCAGTCTTACAGGGACGACTGAAGCTTTCTTT. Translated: CASSLTGTTEAFF.

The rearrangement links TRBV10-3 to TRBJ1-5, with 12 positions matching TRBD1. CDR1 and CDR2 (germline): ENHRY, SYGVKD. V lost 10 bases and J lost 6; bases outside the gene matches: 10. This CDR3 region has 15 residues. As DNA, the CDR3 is TGTGCCACAAAAACCGGGACAGGGGGCCTTCAGCCCCAGCATTTT. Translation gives CATKTGTGGLQPQHF.

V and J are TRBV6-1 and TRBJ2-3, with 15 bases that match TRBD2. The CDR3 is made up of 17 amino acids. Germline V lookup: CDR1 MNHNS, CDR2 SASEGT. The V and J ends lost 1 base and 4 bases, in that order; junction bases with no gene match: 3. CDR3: CASSEGTSGGASDTQYF. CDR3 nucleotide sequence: TGTGCCAGCAGTGAAGGGACTAGCGGGGGGGCCTCAGATACGCAGTATTTT.

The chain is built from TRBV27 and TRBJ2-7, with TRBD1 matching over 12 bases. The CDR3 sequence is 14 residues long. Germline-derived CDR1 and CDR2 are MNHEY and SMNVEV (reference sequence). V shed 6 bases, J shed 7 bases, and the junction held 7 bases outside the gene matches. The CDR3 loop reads CASSSGTGGGEQYF. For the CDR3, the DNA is TGTGCCAGCAGCTCCGGGACAGGGGGCGGTGAGCAGTACTTC.

The CDR3 coding sequence is TGTGCCAGCTTATCCGTAGCGGGATCTTTCTACAATGAGCAGTTCTTC. Its translation is CASLSVAGSFYNEQFF. The chain links TRBV18 to TRBJ2-1; 8 bases match TRBD2. In germline, CDR1 is KGHSH, CDR2 LQKENI. The V segment lost 7 bases and the J segment 3 bases; nucleotides outside the gene matches: 11. The CDR3 spans 16 residues. The full variable domain, completed using reference TRBV18 and TRBJ2-1, is NAGVMQNPRHLVRRRGQEARLRCSPMKGHSHVYWYRQLPEEGLKFMVYLQKENIIDESGMPKERFSAEFPKEGPSILRIQQVVRGDSAAYFCASLSVAGSFYNEQFFGPGTRLTVL.

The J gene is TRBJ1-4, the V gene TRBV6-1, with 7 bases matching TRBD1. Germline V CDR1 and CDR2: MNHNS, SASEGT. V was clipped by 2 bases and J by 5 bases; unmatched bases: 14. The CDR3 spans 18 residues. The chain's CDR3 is CASSESAGTPGGNEKLFF. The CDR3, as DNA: TGTGCCAGCAGTGAATCCGCCGGGACACCAGGGGGAAATGAAAAACTGTTTTTT.

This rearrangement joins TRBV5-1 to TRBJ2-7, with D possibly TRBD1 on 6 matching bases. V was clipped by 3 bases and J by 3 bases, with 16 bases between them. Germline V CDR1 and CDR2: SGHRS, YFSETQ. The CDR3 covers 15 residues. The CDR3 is CASSSARGADYEQYF. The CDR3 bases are TGCGCCAGCAGCTCGGCCAGGGGTGCCGACTACGAGCAGTACTTC.